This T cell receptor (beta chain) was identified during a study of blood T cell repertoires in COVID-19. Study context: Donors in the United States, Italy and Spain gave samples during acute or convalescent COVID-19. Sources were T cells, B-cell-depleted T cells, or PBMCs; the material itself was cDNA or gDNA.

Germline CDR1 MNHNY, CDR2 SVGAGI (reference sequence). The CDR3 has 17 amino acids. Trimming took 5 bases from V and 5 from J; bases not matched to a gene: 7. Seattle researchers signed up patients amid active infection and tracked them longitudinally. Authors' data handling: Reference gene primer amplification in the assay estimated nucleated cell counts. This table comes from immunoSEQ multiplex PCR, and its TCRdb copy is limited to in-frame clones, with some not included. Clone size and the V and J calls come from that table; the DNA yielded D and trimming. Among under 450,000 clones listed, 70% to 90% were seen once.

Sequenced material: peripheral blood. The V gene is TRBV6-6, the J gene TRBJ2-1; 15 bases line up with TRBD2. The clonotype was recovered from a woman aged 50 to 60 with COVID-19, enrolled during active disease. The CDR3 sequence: CASSRTSGGAPHNEQFF. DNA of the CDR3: TGTGCCAGCAGTCGGACTAGCGGGGGGGCCCCCCACAATGAGCAGTTCTTC.